The 30 T cell receptor beta chains below all came from one sample that was sequenced in a study of low-dose radiotherapy and immunotherapy resistance in tumors. cDNA synthesis used a TRAV/TRBV-specific primer set for both chains. TCRs were put through 20 PCR cycles of amplification with Phusion. A constant-region primer and the V-primer adapter served as the primer pair. TCRdb itself ran the reads through MiXCR, one entry per CDR3 protein. The sample holds around 10,000 distinct CDR3 sequences, 51% seen once. Receptors originate from a human donor with advanced metastatic prostate, ovarian, gallbladder or colorectal cancer (not recorded which). This table probably holds off-target reads from a library built for another chain.

This chain links TRBV3-1 with TRBJ2-7; D call uncertain. Trimming took 0 bases from V and 2 from J, leaving 5 bases between them. The CDR3 is 13 residues long. The germline gives CDR1 LGHDT, CDR2 YNNKEL (reference sequence). The DNA of the CDR3 is TGTGCCAGCAGCCAAGAAGGCCCCTACGAGCAGTACTTC. It codes for CASSQEGPYEQYF.

This chain links TRBV4-2 with TRBJ2-2; 10 nucleotides align to TRBD2. Germline V gives CDR1 LGHNA, CDR2 YNFKEQ. Trimming removed 0 bases from V and 5 bases from J; junction bases left unmatched: 6. The CDR3 length is 17 residues. The CDR3 loop reads CASSQEVLAGRTGELFF. The CDR3 nucleotides read TGTGCCAGCAGCCAAGAAGTACTAGCGGGACGGACCGGGGAGCTGTTTTTT.

This rearrangement joins TRBV7-6 to TRBJ2-1; D call uncertain. This CDR3 comprises 14 residues. V was pared by 5 bases and J by 1 base, with 9 bases between. Germline V lookup: CDR1 SGHVS, CDR2 FNYEAQ. The DNA of the CDR3 is TGTGCCAGCAGCGAAGACGGTTCCTACAATGAGCAGTTCTTC. Its protein is CASSEDGSYNEQFF. Based on the CDR3 plus reference TRBV7-6 and TRBJ2-1, the full variable domain is GAGVSQSPRYKVTKRGQDVALRCDPISGHVSLYWYRQALGQGPEFLTYFNYEAQQDKSGLPNDRFSAERPEGSISTLTIQRTEQRDSAMYRCASSEDGSYNEQFFGPGTRLTVL.

The chain combines TRBV20-1 with TRBJ2-7; 8 positions agree with TRBD2. This CDR3 has 14 amino acids. V trimming: 1 base; J trimming: 4 bases; junction bases outside the gene matches: 6. The germline CDR1 and CDR2 sequences are DFQATT and SNEGSKA (reference sequence). In DNA form, the CDR3 reads TGCAGTGCTAGAGCGGGGGGGAGGGGTTACGAGCAGTACTTC. This codes for CSARAGGRGYEQYF.

This clonotype has more than one count but fewer than ten. V and J are TRBV3-1 and TRBJ2-7; D gene uncertain. The ends were cut back, 1 base at V and 12 bases at J, with 13 bases in the middle. This CDR3 is built from 12 residues. Germline CDR1 LGHDT, CDR2 YNNKEL (reference sequence). Here the CDR3 reads CASSQGPTPPYF. The CDR3 coding sequence is TGTGCCAGCAGCCAAGGCCCGACGCCACCGTACTTC.

This sequence joins TRBV25-1 and TRBJ2-1; 8 nucleotides line up with TRBD2. In germline, CDR1 is MGHDK, CDR2 SYGVNS. This CDR3 has 17 residues. Trimming removed 1 base from V and 6 bases from J; junction bases left unmatched: 11. The CDR3 coding sequence is TGTGCCAGCAGTGAATCTCGGGGGGGATATGGTCGCAATGAGCAGTTCTTC. It translates to CASSESRGGYGRNEQFF.

The chain has TRBV2 and TRBJ2-3; 9 nucleotides line up with TRBD2. With V trimmed by 11 bases and J by 4 bases, 13 bases remained unmatched. There are 15 residues in the CDR3. The germline CDR1 and CDR2 sequences are SNHLY and FYNNEI. CDR3 nucleotide sequence: TGTGCCGGAGTTAGCGGGCGGGGGGGCCCAGATACGCAGTATTTT. Protein sequence: CAGVSGRGGPDTQYF.

The V gene is TRBV4-2, the J gene TRBJ1-5, with D hard to call. The length of the CDR3 is 15 residues. CDR1 and CDR2 (germline): LGHNA, YNFKEQ. The germline V and J ends were trimmed by 1 base and 8 bases, with 15 bases remaining between them. CDR3 nucleotide sequence: TGTGCCAGCAGCCAAGGGGTCCCCCTCTTCGAGCCCCAGCATTTT. This translates into CASSQGVPLFEPQHF.

V usage is TRBV6-6 and J usage is TRBJ1-1, with TRBD1 matching 8 bases. Germline lookup yields CDR1 MNHNY and CDR2 SVGAGI (reference sequence). The CDR3 totals 14 residues. Trimming at V came to 6 bases and at J to 0 bases, leaving 3 bases not matched to a gene. CDR3 sequence (DNA): TGTGCCAGCAGCCCGGGACAGGTGAACACTGAAGCTTTCTTT. It translates to CASSPGQVNTEAFF.

V gene TRBV21-1 combines with J gene TRBJ2-1. TRBV21-1 is tagged as a pseudogene. This CDR3 is 13 amino acids long. CDR3 in DNA: TGTGCCAGCAGCAAAGGGTCCTACAATGAGCAGTTCTTC. The encoded protein is CASSKGSYNEQFF.

This rearrangement joins TRBV19 to TRBJ2-1; D possibly uses TRBD1 or TRBD2 (7 bases each). Germline V gives CDR1 LNHDA, CDR2 SQIVND (reference sequence). This CDR3 is 14 amino acids long. V lost 7 bases and J lost 3, with 13 bases in between. The CDR3 reads CASNQGEGYNEQFF. Here the CDR3 DNA reads TGTGCCAGTAACCAGGGGGAGGGCTACAATGAGCAGTTCTTC.

V is TRBV20-1 and J is TRBJ1-5; D is undetermined. The V and J ends lost 0 bases and 0 bases respectively, with 9 bases between them. Germline values: CDR1 DFQATT, CDR2 SNEGSKA (reference sequence). CDR3 length equals 15 residues. The CDR3 spells CSARDRQYSNQPQHF. The DNA for the CDR3 is TGCAGTGCTAGAGATCGGCAGTATAGCAATCAGCCCCAGCATTTT.

V and J are TRBV5-1 and TRBJ2-7; 9 nucleotides agree with TRBD1. In germline, CDR1 is SGHRS, CDR2 YFSETQ. Trimming took 3 bases from V and 6 from J; bases not matched to a gene: 7. This CDR3 spans 14 amino acids. CDR3 protein: CASSSGQGVGEQYF. CDR3 sequence (DNA): TGCGCCAGCAGCTCGGGACAGGGAGTAGGCGAGCAGTACTTC.

This rearrangement joins TRBV5-4 to TRBJ2-2, with D uncertain. The CDR3 covers 14 residues. Trimming removed 5 bases from V and 1 base from J, with 9 bases in between. Germline CDR1 and CDR2: SGHNT and YYREEE (reference sequence). The DNA of the CDR3 is TGTGCCAGCAGTCCGGAGCGGAACACCGGGGAGCTGTTTTTT. Translating it yields CASSPERNTGELFF. The full variable domain, rest sourced from reference TRBV5-4 and TRBJ2-2, is ETGVTQSPTHLIKTRGQQVTLRCSSQSGHNTVSWYQQALGQGPQFIFQYYREEENGRGNFPPRFSGLQFPNYSSELNVNALELDDSALYLCASSPERNTGELFFGEGSRLTVL.

The chain carries TRBV19 and TRBJ2-1; D possibly corresponds to TRBD2 (5 bases). The CDR3 runs to 15 residues. In germline, CDR1 is LNHDA, CDR2 SQIVND (reference sequence). Trimming took 4 bases from V and 8 from J, leaving 18 bases between them. The CDR3 loop is CASSTRRGPVDEQFF. CDR3 sequence (DNA): TGTGCCAGTAGTACCCGACGGGGTCCTGTCGATGAGCAGTTCTTC.

The chain links TRBV28 to TRBJ1-2; D perhaps matches TRBD1 (5 bases). The CDR3 runs to 13 residues. Germline CDR1 and CDR2: MDHEN and SYDVKM. V gave up 6 bases and J gave up 6 bases, with 14 bases separating them. This CDR3 is CASSGQGWDGYTF. The CDR3 DNA sequence: TGTGCCAGCAGCGGGCAGGGTTGGGATGGCTACACCTTC.

The chain carries TRBV28 and TRBJ1-1; no reliable D call. CDR3 length: 13 residues. Germline V gene lookup returns CDR1 MDHEN and CDR2 SYDVKM. Trimming stripped 5 bases from V and 5 bases from J, with 12 bases between. CDR3 sequence (DNA): TGTGCCAGCAGTACCCCGGCCGTTACTGAAGCTTTCTTT. Translated: CASSTPAVTEAFF.

The chain joins TRBV3-1 to TRBJ2-3; D gene uncertain. There are 11 residues in the CDR3. CDR1 is LGHDT, CDR2 YNNKEL, per germline (reference sequence). Trimming shortened V by 5 bases and J by 5 bases, and 5 bases separated the two germline ends. The CDR3 DNA reads TGTGCCAGCAGCTACAGAGATACGCAGTATTTT. Protein: CASSYRDTQYF.

This clonotype appeared a few times. V is TRBV29-1 and J is TRBJ2-1; 9 positions match TRBD2. The CDR3 is 16 residues long. Germline V gene data show CDR1 as SQVTM and CDR2 as ANQGSEA. Unmatched junction bases numbered 9, after V lost 3 bases and J lost 3 bases. Written as DNA, the CDR3 is TGCAGCGTTGAGATCGGCGGGAGGGTGAACTACAATGAGCAGTTCTTC. Protein sequence: CSVEIGGRVNYNEQFF.

The chain carries TRBV29-1 and TRBJ1-2, with D possibly TRBD1 on 6 matching bases. Trimming removed 5 bases from V and 4 bases from J, with 11 bases in between. The V gene's germline CDR1 is SQVTM and CDR2 ANQGSEA. The CDR3 runs to 12 residues. CDR3 DNA sequence: TGCAGCGTTCTTCAGGACAGCTATGGCTACACCTTC. Encoded protein: CSVLQDSYGYTF.

The rearrangement uses TRBV7-6 and TRBJ2-5; D ambiguous. V shed 2 bases and J shed 2 bases, with 12 bases lying between them. The germline gives CDR1 SGHVS, CDR2 FNYEAQ. CDR3 length equals 15 residues. CDR3 protein: CASSLPEGYQETQYF. CDR3 coding DNA: TGTGCCAGCAGCTTACCTGAAGGGTATCAAGAGACCCAGTACTTC.

The gene calls are TRBV28 and TRBJ1-2; 7 nucleotides agree with TRBD1. Germline V gene lookup returns CDR1 MDHEN and CDR2 SYDVKM. CDR3 length: 15 amino acids. Trimming at V came to 4 bases and at J to 0 bases, leaving 5 bases not matched to a gene. The CDR3, as DNA: TGTGCCAGCAGTTCACCAGGGGGTGCTAACTATGGCTACACCTTC. It specifies CASSSPGGANYGYTF.

V usage is TRBV24-1 and J usage is TRBJ2-2; the match to TRBD2 covers 10 bases. V lost 7 bases and J lost 6; bases outside the gene matches: 7. The CDR3 runs to 15 residues. Germline V gene lookup returns CDR1 KGHDR and CDR2 SFDVKD. CDR3 in DNA: TGTGCCACCAGGGGGGCTAGCGGGAGTTCCGGGGAGCTGTTTTTT. This translates into CATRGASGSSGELFF.

The rearrangement uses TRBV6-8 and TRBJ1-5; TRBD1 might be the D (5 bases). CDR1 and CDR2 (germline): MNHGY, SAAAGT. With 5 bases removed from V and 4 bases from J, the gap between germline ends came to 15 bases. The CDR3 runs to 15 residues. The CDR3 loop is CASSENGGGNQPQHF. As DNA, the CDR3 is TGTGCCAGCAGTGAAAACGGGGGTGGTAATCAGCCCCAGCATTTT.

The rearrangement links TRBV5-5 to TRBJ1-2; D not certain. CDR1 and CDR2 (germline): SGHKS, YYEKEE (reference sequence). This CDR3 region has 16 residues. The V and J ends lost 7 bases and 0 bases respectively, with 19 bases between them. CDR3 loop: CASATNMRSPNYGYTF. The DNA for the CDR3 is TGTGCCAGCGCAACCAACATGAGGAGTCCTAACTATGGCTACACCTTC.

The V and J genes are TRBV29-1 and TRBJ2-5, with a tentative D call TRBD1 (6 bases). Germline V lookup: CDR1 SQVTM, CDR2 ANQGSEA. The CDR3 length is 12 residues. The CDR3 spells CGLQGNQETQYF. The CDR3 DNA follows: TGCGGCCTACAGGGAAACCAAGAGACCCAGTACTTC.

The CDR3 protein is CATSDLRVFLRPNQPQHF. The CDR3 nucleotides are TGTGCCACCAGTGATTTGCGTGTCTTTTTGCGCCCCAATCAGCCCCAGCATTTT. The rearrangement joins TRBV24-1 to TRBJ1-5; the D is unclear. The CDR3 consists of 18 residues. Germline V CDR1 and CDR2: KGHDR, SFDVKD. Between the trimmed V and J ends, which lost 0 bases and 3 bases, there was a span of 17 bases.

The chain is built from TRBV20-1 and TRBJ1-5; D possibly corresponds to TRBD1 (5 bases). Germline CDR1 reads DFQATT; CDR2 reads SNEGSKA (reference sequence). The CDR3 has 13 residues. Trimming took 5 bases from V and 3 from J, leaving 11 bases between them. In DNA form, the CDR3 reads TGCAGTGCTGGGGCAGGGAACAATCAGCCCCAGCATTTT. Its translation: CSAGAGNNQPQHF.

The gene calls are TRBV18 and TRBJ1-1; TRBD1 matches 7 bases. Germline CDR1 is KGHSH and CDR2 is LQKENI. This CDR3 is built from 13 residues. J lost 1 base, V lost 7 bases, and 3 bases had no gene match. For the CDR3, the DNA is TGTGCCAGCTTAGGGGACAGGAACACTGAAGCTTTCTTT. Translating it yields CASLGDRNTEAFF. The variable domain in full, with the rest retrieved from reference TRBV18 and TRBJ1-1, is NAGVMQNPRHLVRRRGQEARLRCSPMKGHSHVYWYRQLPEEGLKFMVYLQKENIIDESGMPKERFSAEFPKEGPSILRIQQVVRGDSAAYFCASLGDRNTEAFFGQGTRLTVV.

The chain recombines TRBV2 with TRBJ2-2; unclear D gene. The CDR3 runs to 13 residues. Trimming cost V 10 bases and J 1 base, with 10 bases left between them. Germline V gene sequence: CDR1 SNHLY, CDR2 FYNNEI. CDR3 residues: CATTRQNTGELFF. CDR3 nucleotides: TGTGCCACTACGCGGCAGAACACCGGGGAGCTGTTTTTT.